Listed below are T cell receptor beta chains from one sample, sequenced in a study of regulatory T cells in long-lasting Graves disease. Using its own MiXCR run on the multiplex PCR reads, TCRdb lists one record per CDR3 protein. Altogether 500,000 to 800,000 distinct CDR3 sequences are present, about 32% being singletons, with the ten largest covering around 42%. Sequenced here: peripheral blood mononuclear cells (PBMCs), sampled when the disease was refractory, from a patient treated with antithyroid drugs. The receptors here all came from a female donor with Graves disease. CDR3s include the opening cysteine and the closing phenylalanine or tryptophan. A D gene is named only where the DNA matches it firmly. Expanded clones get a size class; other rows say once, few or many, or leave the size out.

cdr3_aa	cdr3_nt	d_call	clone_size	v_call	j_call
CASSSPRSGELFF	TGTGCCAGTAGCAGCCCTAGATCCGGGGAGCTGTTTTTT	NA	few	TRBV19	TRBJ2-2
CASSEGGGFYEQYF	TGTGCCAGCAGTGAAGGCGGGGGCTTCTACGAGCAGTACTTC	NA	NA	TRBV2	TRBJ2-7
CASSSTGVRGYTF	TGTGCCAGCAGTTCAACAGGGGTGAGGGGCTACACCTTC	TRBD1	few	TRBV6-5	TRBJ1-2
CACRTRQGDYGYTF	TGTGCCTGCAGGACTCGACAGGGAGACTATGGCTACACCTTC	TRBD1	NA	TRBV6-4	TRBJ1-2
CASSLEPRRGETQYF	TGCGCCAGCAGCTTGGAGCCTCGTAGGGGAGAGACCCAGTACTTC	NA	NA	TRBV5-1	TRBJ2-5
CASRATGREKLFF	TGTGCCAGCAGGGCGACAGGGCGGGAAAAACTGTTTTTT	TRBD1	many	TRBV27	TRBJ1-4
CAGRGGKTEAFF	TGTGCCGGGCGAGGGGGGAAAACTGAAGCTTTCTTT	NA	few	TRBV28	TRBJ1-1
CSASPTGEETQYF	TGCAGTGCTAGTCCTACAGGGGAAGAGACCCAGTACTTC	TRBD1	NA	TRBV20-1	TRBJ2-5
CASPHPGTVGTEAFF	TGCGCCAGCCCCCACCCCGGGACAGTAGGCACTGAAGCTTTCTTT	TRBD1	NA	TRBV10-1	TRBJ1-1
CASSLRGGPNTEAFF	TGCGCCAGCAGCTTGAGGGGGGGGCCGAACACTGAAGCTTTCTTT	NA	few	TRBV5-1	TRBJ1-1
CASSYSSAGGNTIYF	TGTGCCAGCAGTTACTCATCGGCAGGGGGAAACACCATATATTTT	NA	few	TRBV6-5	TRBJ1-3
CASSWYSGRRGETQYF	TGTGCCAGCAGTTGGTACAGCGGGAGGAGGGGAGAGACCCAGTACTTC	TRBD2	few	TRBV6-5	TRBJ2-5
CASSLHGLAGVGNEQFF	TGTGCCAGCAGCCTTCATGGACTAGCGGGAGTTGGTAATGAGCAGTTCTTC	TRBD2	NA	TRBV7-9	TRBJ2-1
CASSVRVTGELFF	TGCGCCAGCAGTGTGAGAGTTACCGGGGAGCTGTTTTTT	NA	NA	TRBV10-1	TRBJ2-2
CASSLGGGVRNTGELFF	TGTGCCAGCAGCTTGGGGGGAGGCGTCAGGAACACCGGGGAGCTGTTTTTT	NA	few	TRBV7-3	TRBJ2-2
CASSLDGRDYEQYF	TGCGCCAGCAGCTTGGACGGACGGGACTACGAGCAGTACTTC	NA	few	TRBV5-1	TRBJ2-7
CASRQDSLEDEQYF	TGTGCCAGCAGACAGGACAGTTTGGAGGACGAGCAGTACTTC	NA	few	TRBV12-3/TRBV12-4	TRBJ2-7
CASLRGGVNEKLFF	TGCGCCAGCCTCAGGGGTGGGGTTAATGAAAAACTGTTTTTT	NA	few	TRBV5-1	TRBJ1-4
CSASNRGSYNSPLHF	TGCAGTGCTAGCAACAGGGGCTCCTATAATTCACCCCTCCACTTT	TRBD1	NA	TRBV20-1	TRBJ1-6
CASSPFMNTEAFF	TGTGCCAGCAGCCCCTTCATGAACACTGAAGCTTTCTTT	NA	NA	TRBV6-1	TRBJ1-1
CASSLTPKEGTEAFF	TGTGCCAGCAGCTTAACGCCCAAAGAGGGCACTGAAGCTTTCTTT	NA	few	TRBV7-3	TRBJ1-1
CASSPDRMFGYTF	TGTGCCAGCAGTCCGGACAGGATGTTTGGCTACACCTTC	TRBD1	few	TRBV7-2	TRBJ1-2
CASIGYAEGEQYF	TGTGCCAGCATTGGTTATGCAGAGGGCGAGCAGTACTTC	NA	many	TRBV2	TRBJ2-7
CASSLDSGINEKLFF	TGTGCCAGCAGTTTAGATTCAGGGATTAATGAAAAACTGTTTTTT	NA	few	TRBV12-3/TRBV12-4	TRBJ1-4
CASSSTARTGSYEQYF	TGTGCCAGCAGTTCGACCGCCCGGACAGGTTCCTACGAGCAGTACTTC	TRBD1	many	TRBV12-3/TRBV12-4	TRBJ2-7
CASSLDGDGYTF	TGTGCCAGCAGTCTGGACGGCGATGGCTACACCTTC	NA	many	TRBV2	TRBJ1-2
CASSVVGTGGEAFF	TGTGCCAGCAGCGTAGTGGGGACAGGAGGGGAAGCTTTCTTT	TRBD1	few	TRBV9	TRBJ1-1
CASTLGALNTEAFF	TGTGCCAGCACCTTAGGGGCGTTGAACACTGAAGCTTTCTTT	NA	many	TRBV12-3/TRBV12-4	TRBJ1-1
CASSRRRATEAFF	TGTGCCAGCTCCAGACGCAGGGCTACTGAAGCTTTCTTT	NA	many	TRBV28	TRBJ1-1
CASSVYRLYGYTF	TGTGCCAGCAGTGTTTACCGCCTCTATGGCTACACCTTC	NA	few	TRBV6-1	TRBJ1-2
CASSLGGGRIYEQYF	TGTGCCAGCAGCTTAGGTGGCGGGAGGATCTACGAGCAGTACTTC	TRBD2	NA	TRBV11-2	TRBJ2-7
CASSQGAWTGPGNTIYF	TGTGCCAGCAGCCAAGGCGCCTGGACAGGGCCTGGAAACACCATATATTTT	TRBD1	NA	TRBV3-1	TRBJ1-3
CASSLQQGAQEKLFF	TGTGCCAGCAGCTTACAGCAGGGGGCTCAGGAAAAACTGTTTTTT	TRBD1	few	TRBV7-9	TRBJ1-4
CASRRGHNSPLHF	TGTGCCAGCAGACGGGGCCATAATTCACCCCTCCACTTT	NA	NA	TRBV12-3/TRBV12-4	TRBJ1-6
CASTVKMGARGYTF	TGTGCCAGCACCGTTAAAATGGGGGCTCGGGGCTACACCTTC	NA	NA	TRBV6-1	TRBJ1-2
CASSQGGPGGAMNKLFF	TGTGCCAGCAGCCAAGGGGGACCGGGAGGCGCCATGAATAAACTGTTTTTT	NA	NA	TRBV3-1	TRBJ1-4
CASSRTGSLARAFF	TGTGCCAGCAGTAGGACAGGGAGCTTGGCGAGGGCTTTCTTT	TRBD1	many	TRBV12-3/TRBV12-4	TRBJ1-1
CASSKEEPGRETQYF	TGTGCCAGCAGCAAAGAGGAGCCTGGCCGAGAGACCCAGTACTTC	NA	few	TRBV12-3/TRBV12-4	TRBJ2-5
CASGGEINYGYTF	TGTGCCAGCGGGGGGGAGATTAACTATGGCTACACCTTC	NA	NA	TRBV6-1	TRBJ1-2
CATRVWGVTEAFF	TGTGCCACGCGCGTATGGGGCGTAACTGAAGCTTTCTTT	NA	NA	TRBV24-1	TRBJ1-1
CASSANGNTIYF	TGTGCCAGCAGTGCAAATGGAAACACCATATATTTT	NA	few	TRBV2	TRBJ1-3
CASILSRQRNFNYGYTF	TGTGCCAGCATCCTTTCGAGGCAGCGAAACTTTAACTATGGCTACACCTTC	NA	NA	TRBV7-2	TRBJ1-2